Following are 9 T cell receptor beta chains from one sample sequenced in a study of identifying expanded T cells in peripheral blood. Measured with immunoSEQ multiplex PCR; TCRdb has only the in-frame clones, and not every one. In the table there are about 110,000 clones, 88% of which are singletons. The specimen sequenced was blood. The receptors shown here come from a person between 18 and 70 years old in good health.

V usage is TRBV29-1 and J usage is TRBJ2-3, with D hard to call. Trimming stripped 4 bases from V and 0 bases from J, with 5 bases between. The CDR3 runs to 12 residues. CDR1 SQVTM and CDR2 ANQGSEA come from the germline V gene. CDR3 protein: CSVVPSTDTQYF. CDR3 sequence (DNA): TGCAGCGTTGTCCCTAGCACAGATACGCAGTATTTT.

This clone appeared a single time. This chain connects TRBV6-4 to TRBJ2-3; 11 bases fit TRBD1. Unmatched junction bases numbered 2, after V lost 3 bases and J lost 6 bases. The CDR3 covers 14 residues. CDR1 MRHNA and CDR2 SNTAGT come from the germline V gene. CDR3 nucleotides: TGTGCCAGCAGTGAAGGACAGGGGGCCGATACGCAGTATTTT. Protein sequence: CASSEGQGADTQYF.

Notes on this clone: Sequence at one end of the junction differs from germline and may be a read error. The genes are TRBV6-5 and TRBJ1-1, with a possible D match to TRBD1 (5 bases). This CDR3 has 13 amino acids. The V gene's germline CDR1 is MNHEY and CDR2 SVGAGI. In DNA, the CDR3 is TGTGCCAACAGTTACGACAGTTGGACTGAAGCTTTCTTT. This translates into CANSYDSWTEAFF.

The gene calls are TRBV5-4 and TRBJ1-4; 9 bases are a match to TRBD1. The CDR3 runs 13 residues. Germline V lookup: CDR1 SGHNT, CDR2 YYREEE (reference sequence). Trimming at V came to 4 bases and at J to 6 bases, leaving 1 base not matched to a gene. CDR3 protein: CASSGDRDEKLFF. CDR3 in DNA: TGTGCCAGCAGCGGGGACAGGGATGAAAAACTGTTTTTT.

The chain joins TRBV5-1 to TRBJ2-7; the D is unclear. The CDR3 is 15 amino acids. Trimming removed 0 bases at V and 0 bases at J, with 10 bases between. Looked up from germline, CDR1 is SGHRS and CDR2 is YFSETQ. The CDR3 region is CASSLVSLSSYEQYF. In DNA form, the CDR3 reads TGCGCCAGCAGCTTGGTGTCACTCAGCTCCTACGAGCAGTACTTC.

This chain uses TRBV14 with TRBJ2-1, with 7 positions matching TRBD2. Germline V gene data show CDR1 as SGHDN and CDR2 as FVKESK. The CDR3 contains 16 residues. After removal of 1 base from V and 4 bases from J, the junction contained 7 bases not matched to a gene. CDR3 region: CASSQGPGLPYNEQFF. DNA for the CDR3: TGTGCCAGCAGCCAAGGCCCGGGACTACCGTACAATGAGCAGTTCTTC.

For this clone: One junction end disagrees with the germline gene, perhaps due to a read error. The chain is built from TRBV2 and TRBJ2-3; D is tentatively TRBD1 or TRBD2 (5 bases each). The CDR3 is 14 residues long. Germline assignment: CDR1 SNHLY and CDR2 FYNNEI. This chain's CDR3 is CASSEAGTTGTQYF. The CDR3 DNA reads as TGTGCCAGCAGTGAAGCAGGGACCACAGGTACGCAGTATTTT.

The chain carries TRBV7-9 and TRBJ1-2; 10 bases agree with TRBD1. The CDR3 is 13 residues long. J lost 6 bases, V lost 3 bases, and 1 base had no gene match. The germline gives CDR1 SEHNR, CDR2 FQNEAQ (reference sequence). This CDR3 reads CASSFGTGDGYTF. DNA for the CDR3: TGTGCCAGCAGCTTCGGGACAGGGGATGGCTACACCTTC.

CDR3 protein: CASSVGGGRGNEQFF. CDR3 nucleotide sequence: TGTGCCAGCAGCGTAGGTGGCGGGAGAGGCAATGAGCAGTTCTTC. The chain joins TRBV9 to TRBJ2-1; 7 bases are a match to TRBD2. The V gene's germline CDR1 is SGDLS and CDR2 YYNGEE. The CDR3 totals 15 residues. V gave up 0 bases and J gave up 6 bases; unmatched junction bases: 6.